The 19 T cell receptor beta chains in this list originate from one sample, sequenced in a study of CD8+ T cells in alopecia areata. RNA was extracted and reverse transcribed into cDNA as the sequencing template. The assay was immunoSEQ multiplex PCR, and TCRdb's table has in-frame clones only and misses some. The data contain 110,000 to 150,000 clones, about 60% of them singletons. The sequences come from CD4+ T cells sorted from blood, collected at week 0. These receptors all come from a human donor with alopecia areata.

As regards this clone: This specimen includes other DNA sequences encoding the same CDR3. The CDR3 sequence is CAWSPGADTQYF. Here the CDR3 DNA reads TGTGCCTGGAGTCCGGGGGCAGATACGCAGTATTTT. The chain links TRBV30 to TRBJ2-3, with a possible D match to TRBD2 (6 bases). V lost 2 bases and J 4 bases, leaving 7 bases between the germline ends. Looked up from germline, CDR1 is GTSNPN and CDR2 is SVGIG (reference sequence). The CDR3 has 12 amino acids.

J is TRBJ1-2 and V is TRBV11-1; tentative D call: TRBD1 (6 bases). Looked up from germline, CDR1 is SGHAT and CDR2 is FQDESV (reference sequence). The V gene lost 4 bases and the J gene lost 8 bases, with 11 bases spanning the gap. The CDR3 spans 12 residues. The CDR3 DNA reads TGTGCCAGCAGCTCGGACAGTCGAGGCTACACCTTC. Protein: CASSSDSRGYTF.

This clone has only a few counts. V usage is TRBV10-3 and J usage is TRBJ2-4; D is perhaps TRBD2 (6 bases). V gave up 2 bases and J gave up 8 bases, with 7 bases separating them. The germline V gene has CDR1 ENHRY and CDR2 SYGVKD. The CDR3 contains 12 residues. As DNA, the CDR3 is TGTGCCATCAGTGAGCCGGGGGACATTCAGTACTTC. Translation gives CAISEPGDIQYF.

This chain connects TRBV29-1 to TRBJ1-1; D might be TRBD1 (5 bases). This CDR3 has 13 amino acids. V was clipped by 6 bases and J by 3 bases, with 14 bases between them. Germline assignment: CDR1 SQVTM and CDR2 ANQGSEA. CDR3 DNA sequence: TGCAGCGTGACAGTTGTCTTAGACACTGAAGCTTTCTTT. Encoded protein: CSVTVVLDTEAFF.

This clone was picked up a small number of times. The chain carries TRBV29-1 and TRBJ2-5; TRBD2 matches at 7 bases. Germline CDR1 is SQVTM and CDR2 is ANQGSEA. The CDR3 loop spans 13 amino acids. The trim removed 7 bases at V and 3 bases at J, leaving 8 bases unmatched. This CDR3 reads CSAQGGGEETQYF. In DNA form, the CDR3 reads TGCAGCGCCCAGGGCGGGGGAGAAGAGACCCAGTACTTC.

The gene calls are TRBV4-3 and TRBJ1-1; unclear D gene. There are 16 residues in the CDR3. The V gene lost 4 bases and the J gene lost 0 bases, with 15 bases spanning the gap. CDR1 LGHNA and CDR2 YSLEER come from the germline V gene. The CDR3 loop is CASSRRYTALNTEAFF. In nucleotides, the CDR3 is TGCGCCAGCAGCCGCCGTTACACAGCTCTGAACACTGAAGCTTTCTTT.

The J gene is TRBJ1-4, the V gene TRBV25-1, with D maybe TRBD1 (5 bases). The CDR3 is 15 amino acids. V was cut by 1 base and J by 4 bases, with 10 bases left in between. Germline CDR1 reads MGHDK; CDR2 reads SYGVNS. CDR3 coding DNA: TGTGCCAGCAGTGAATGGTGGGGGAGTAATGAAAAACTGTTTTTT. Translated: CASSEWWGSNEKLFF.

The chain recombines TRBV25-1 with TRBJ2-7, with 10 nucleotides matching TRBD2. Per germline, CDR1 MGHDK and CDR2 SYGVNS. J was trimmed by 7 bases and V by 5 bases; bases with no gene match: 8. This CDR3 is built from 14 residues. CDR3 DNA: TGTGCCAGCAGTCCTAGCGGGGGTGTGTGGGAGCAGTACTTC. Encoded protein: CASSPSGGVWEQYF.

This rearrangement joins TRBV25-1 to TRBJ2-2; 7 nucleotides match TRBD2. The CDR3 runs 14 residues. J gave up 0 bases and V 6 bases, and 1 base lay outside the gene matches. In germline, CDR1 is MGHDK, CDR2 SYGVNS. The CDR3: CASRGLANTGELFF. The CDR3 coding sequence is TGTGCCAGCAGAGGACTAGCGAACACCGGGGAGCTGTTTTTT.

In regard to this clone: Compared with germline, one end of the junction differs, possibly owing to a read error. The CDR3 loop reads CSVEEAGDSANRNF. CDR3 in DNA: TGCAGCGTTGAAGAGGCGGGGGACTCGGCCAATAGAAACTTC. The chain has TRBV29-1 and TRBJ2-4, with TRBD2 identical over 7 bases. The CDR3 length is 14 residues. Germline V gene lookup returns CDR1 SQVTM and CDR2 ANQGSEA.

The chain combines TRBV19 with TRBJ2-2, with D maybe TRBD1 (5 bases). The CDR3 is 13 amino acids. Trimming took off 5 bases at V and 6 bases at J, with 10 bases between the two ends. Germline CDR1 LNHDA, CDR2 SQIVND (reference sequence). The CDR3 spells CASSRSQAGELFF. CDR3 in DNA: TGTGCCAGTAGTCGGTCACAGGCCGGGGAGCTGTTTTTT.

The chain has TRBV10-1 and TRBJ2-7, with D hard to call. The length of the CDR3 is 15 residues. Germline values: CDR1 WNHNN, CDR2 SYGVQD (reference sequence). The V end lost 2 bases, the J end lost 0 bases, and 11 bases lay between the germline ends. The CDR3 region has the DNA TGCGCCAGCAGTGAGGCGGACGGGCCCTCCTACGAGCAGTACTTC. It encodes CASSEADGPSYEQYF.

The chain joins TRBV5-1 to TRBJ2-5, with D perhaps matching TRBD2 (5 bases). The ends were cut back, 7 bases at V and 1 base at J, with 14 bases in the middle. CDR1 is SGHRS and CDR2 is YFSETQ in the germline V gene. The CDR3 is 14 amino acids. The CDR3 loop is CASADERIQETQYF. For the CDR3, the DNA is TGCGCCAGCGCCGACGAGCGGATCCAAGAGACCCAGTACTTC.

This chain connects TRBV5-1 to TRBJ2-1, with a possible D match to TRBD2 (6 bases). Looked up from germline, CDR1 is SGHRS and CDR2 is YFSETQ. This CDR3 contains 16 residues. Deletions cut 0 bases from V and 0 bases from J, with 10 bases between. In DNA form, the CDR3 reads TGCGCCAGCAGCTTGGGCGGCGGGGACTCCTACAATGAGCAGTTCTTC. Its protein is CASSLGGGDSYNEQFF.

The CDR3 DNA is TGCAGCACCCGGACCACCCCCTACACTGAAGCTTTCTTT. Amino acid sequence: CSTRTTPYTEAFF. The chain is built from TRBV29-1 and TRBJ1-1, with D hard to call. Trimming removed 8 bases from V and 3 bases from J, with 16 bases in between. This CDR3 spans 13 amino acids. Germline assignment: CDR1 SQVTM and CDR2 ANQGSEA.

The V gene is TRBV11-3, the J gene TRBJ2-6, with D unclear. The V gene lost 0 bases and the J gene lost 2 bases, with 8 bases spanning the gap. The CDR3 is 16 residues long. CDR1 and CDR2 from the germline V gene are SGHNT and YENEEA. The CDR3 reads CASSLDSNPGANVLTF. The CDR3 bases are TGTGCCAGCAGCTTAGATAGCAACCCTGGGGCCAACGTCCTGACTTTC.

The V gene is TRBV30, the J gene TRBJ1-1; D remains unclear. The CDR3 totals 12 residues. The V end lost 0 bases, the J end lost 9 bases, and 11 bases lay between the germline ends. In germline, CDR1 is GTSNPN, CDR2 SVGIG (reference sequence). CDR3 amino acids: CAWSVFTAQAFF. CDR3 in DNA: TGTGCCTGGAGTGTATTTACCGCCCAAGCTTTCTTT.

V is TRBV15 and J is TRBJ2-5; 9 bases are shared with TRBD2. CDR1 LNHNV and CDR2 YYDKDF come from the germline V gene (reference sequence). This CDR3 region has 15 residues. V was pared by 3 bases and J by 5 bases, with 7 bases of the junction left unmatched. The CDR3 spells CATSSSGGRGETQYF. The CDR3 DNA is TGTGCCACCAGCAGTAGCGGGGGAAGAGGGGAGACCCAGTACTTC. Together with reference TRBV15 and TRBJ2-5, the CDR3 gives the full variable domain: DAMVIQNPRYQVTQFGKPVTLSCSQTLNHNVMYWYQQKSSQAPKLLFHYYDKDFNNEADTPDNFQSRRPNTSFCFLDIRSPGLGDTAMYLCATSSSGGRGETQYFGPGTRLLVL.

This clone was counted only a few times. The CDR3: CASSSGGQEINQPQHF. CDR3 bases: TGTGCCAGCAGTTCTGGGGGACAGGAGATCAATCAGCCCCAGCATTTT. This rearrangement joins TRBV6-6 to TRBJ1-5; 8 bases fit TRBD1. V shed 4 bases, J shed 3 bases, and the junction held 8 bases outside the gene matches. This CDR3 comprises 16 residues. Germline lookup yields CDR1 MNHNY and CDR2 SVGAGI (reference sequence).